This TCR beta chain was captured in a study of blood T cell repertoires in COVID-19. The overall study: Samples taken during acute and convalescent COVID-19 were collected in the United States, Italy and Spain. PBMCs, B-cell-depleted T cells, or T cells provided the cDNA or gDNA that made up the material.

Per the original data handling: Quantification of nucleated cells was approximated via reference gene primer amplification. Profiling relied on immunoSEQ multiplex PCR, and the TCRdb table lists in-frame clones only, not all of them. The DNA was the basis for D and trimming; V, J and clone size are from that table. Here the sample spans roughly 250,000 clones, about 88% being singletons. This receptor was identified in a woman aged 40 to 50 who had recovered from COVID-19. The specimen was peripheral blood.

The CDR3 loop is CASSLGPGGGSNTEAFF. The CDR3 DNA reads TGCGCCAGCAGCTTGGGCCCCGGGGGGGGGTCGAACACTGAAGCTTTCTTT. The chain has TRBV5-1 and TRBJ1-1; the D gene is possibly TRBD1 (5 bases). The CDR3 consists of 17 residues. V dropped 0 bases and J dropped 1 base, with 16 bases sitting between them. Germline lookup yields CDR1 SGHRS and CDR2 YFSETQ.